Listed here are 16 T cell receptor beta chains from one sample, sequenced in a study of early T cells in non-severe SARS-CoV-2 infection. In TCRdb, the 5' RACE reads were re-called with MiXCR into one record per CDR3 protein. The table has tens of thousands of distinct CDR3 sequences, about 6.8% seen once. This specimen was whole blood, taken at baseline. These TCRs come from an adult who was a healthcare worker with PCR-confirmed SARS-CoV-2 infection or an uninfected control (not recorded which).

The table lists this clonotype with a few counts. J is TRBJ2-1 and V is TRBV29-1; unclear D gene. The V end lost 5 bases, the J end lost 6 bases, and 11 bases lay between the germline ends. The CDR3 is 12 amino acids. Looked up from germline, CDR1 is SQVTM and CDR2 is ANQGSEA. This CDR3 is CSVRAVGNEQFF. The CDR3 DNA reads TGCAGCGTTCGGGCGGTGGGCAATGAGCAGTTCTTC.

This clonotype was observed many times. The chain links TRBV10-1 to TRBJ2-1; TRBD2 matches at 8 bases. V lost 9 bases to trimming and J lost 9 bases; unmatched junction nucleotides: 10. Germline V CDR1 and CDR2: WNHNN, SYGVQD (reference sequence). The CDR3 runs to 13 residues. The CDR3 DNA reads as TGCGCCAGTTCGGGACTAGTTTTTGGTGAGCAGTTCTTC. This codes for CASSGLVFGEQFF.

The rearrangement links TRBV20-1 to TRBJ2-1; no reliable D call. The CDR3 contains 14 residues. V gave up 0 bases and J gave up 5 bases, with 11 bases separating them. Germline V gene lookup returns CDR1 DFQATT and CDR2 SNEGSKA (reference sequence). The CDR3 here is CSARETRPNNEQFF. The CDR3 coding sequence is TGCAGTGCTAGAGAAACGAGGCCCAACAATGAGCAGTTCTTC.

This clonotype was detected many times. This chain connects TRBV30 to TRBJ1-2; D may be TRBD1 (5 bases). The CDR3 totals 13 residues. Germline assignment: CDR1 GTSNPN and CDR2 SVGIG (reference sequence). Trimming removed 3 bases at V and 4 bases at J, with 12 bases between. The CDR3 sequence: CAWSAGDSYGYTF. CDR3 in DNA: TGTGCCTGGAGCGCAGGAGACAGCTATGGCTACACCTTC.

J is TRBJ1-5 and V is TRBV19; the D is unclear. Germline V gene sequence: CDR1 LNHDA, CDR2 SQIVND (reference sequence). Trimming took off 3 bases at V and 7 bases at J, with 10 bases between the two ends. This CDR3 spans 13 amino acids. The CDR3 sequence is CASSIQPGQPQHF. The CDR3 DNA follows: TGTGCCAGTAGTATCCAACCGGGGCAGCCCCAGCATTTT.

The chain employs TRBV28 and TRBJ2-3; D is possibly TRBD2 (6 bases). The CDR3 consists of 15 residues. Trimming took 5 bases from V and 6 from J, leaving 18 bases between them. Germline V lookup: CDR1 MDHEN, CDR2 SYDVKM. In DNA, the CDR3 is TGTGCCAGCAGTACTGGGGGGACCGAATCGGATACGCAGTATTTT. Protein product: CASSTGGTESDTQYF.

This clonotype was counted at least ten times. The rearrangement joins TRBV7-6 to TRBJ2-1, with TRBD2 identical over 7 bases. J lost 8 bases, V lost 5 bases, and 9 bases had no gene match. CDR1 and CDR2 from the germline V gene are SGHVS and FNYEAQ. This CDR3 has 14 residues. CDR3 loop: CASSPLAGRDEQFF. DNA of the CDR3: TGTGCCAGCAGCCCTTTAGCAGGGAGGGATGAGCAGTTCTTC.

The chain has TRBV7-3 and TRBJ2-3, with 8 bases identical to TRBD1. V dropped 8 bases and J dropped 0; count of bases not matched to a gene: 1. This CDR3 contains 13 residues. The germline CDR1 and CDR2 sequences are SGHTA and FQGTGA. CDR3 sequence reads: CASRDRSTDTQYF. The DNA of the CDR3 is TGTGCCAGCCGGGACAGGAGCACAGATACGCAGTATTTT. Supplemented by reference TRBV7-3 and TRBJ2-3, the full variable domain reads GAGVSQTPSNKVTEKGKYVELRCDPISGHTALYWYRQSLGQGPEFLIYFQGTGAADDSGLPNDRFFAVRPEGSVSTLKIQRTERGDSAVYLCASRDRSTDTQYFGPGTRLTVL.

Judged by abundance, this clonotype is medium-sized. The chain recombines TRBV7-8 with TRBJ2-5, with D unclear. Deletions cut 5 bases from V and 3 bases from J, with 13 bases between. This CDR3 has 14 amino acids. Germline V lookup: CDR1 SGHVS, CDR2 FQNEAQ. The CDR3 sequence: CASSPRSREETQYF. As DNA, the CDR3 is TGTGCCAGCAGCCCCAGATCCCGTGAAGAGACCCAGTACTTC.

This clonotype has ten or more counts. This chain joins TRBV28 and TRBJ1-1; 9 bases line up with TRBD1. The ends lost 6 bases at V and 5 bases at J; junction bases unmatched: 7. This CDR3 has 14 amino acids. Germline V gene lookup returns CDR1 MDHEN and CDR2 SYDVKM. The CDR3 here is CASSLDRGRTEAFF. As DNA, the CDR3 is TGTGCCAGCAGCCTCGACAGGGGGAGGACTGAAGCTTTCTTT.

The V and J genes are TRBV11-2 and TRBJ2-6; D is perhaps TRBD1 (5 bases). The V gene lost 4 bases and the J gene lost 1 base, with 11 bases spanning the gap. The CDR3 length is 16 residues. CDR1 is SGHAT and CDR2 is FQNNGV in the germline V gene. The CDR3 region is CASSSIDRSGANVLTF. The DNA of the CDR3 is TGTGCCAGCAGCTCGATCGACAGATCTGGGGCCAACGTCCTGACTTTC. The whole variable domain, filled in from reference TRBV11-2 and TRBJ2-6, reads EAGVAQSPRYKIIEKRQSVAFWCNPISGHATLYWYQQILGQGPKLLIQFQNNGVVDDSQLPKDRFSAERLKGVDSTLKIQPAKLEDSAVYLCASSSIDRSGANVLTFGAGSRLTVL.

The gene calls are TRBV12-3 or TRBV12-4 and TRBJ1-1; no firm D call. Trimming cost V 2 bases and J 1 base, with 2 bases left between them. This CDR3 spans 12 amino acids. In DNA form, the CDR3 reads TGTGCCAGCAGTTTATGGAACACTGAAGCTTTCTTT. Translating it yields CASSLWNTEAFF.

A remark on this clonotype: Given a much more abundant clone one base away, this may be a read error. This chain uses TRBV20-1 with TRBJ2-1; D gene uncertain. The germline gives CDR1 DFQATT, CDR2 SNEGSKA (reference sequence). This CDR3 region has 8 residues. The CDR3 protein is CSADEKFF. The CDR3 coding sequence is TGCAGTGCTGATGAGAAGTTCTTC.

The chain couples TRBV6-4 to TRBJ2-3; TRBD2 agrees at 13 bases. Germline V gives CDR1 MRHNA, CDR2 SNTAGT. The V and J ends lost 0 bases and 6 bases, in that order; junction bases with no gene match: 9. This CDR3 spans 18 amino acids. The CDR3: CASSDSMGLAGPEDTQYF. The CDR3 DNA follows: TGTGCCAGCAGTGACTCGATGGGACTAGCGGGACCGGAGGATACGCAGTATTTT.

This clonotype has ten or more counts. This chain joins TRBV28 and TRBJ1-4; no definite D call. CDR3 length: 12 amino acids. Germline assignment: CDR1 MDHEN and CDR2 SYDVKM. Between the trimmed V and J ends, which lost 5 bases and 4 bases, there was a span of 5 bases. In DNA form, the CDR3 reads TGTGCCAGCAGTCTACTTAATGAAAAACTGTTTTTT. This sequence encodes CASSLLNEKLFF.

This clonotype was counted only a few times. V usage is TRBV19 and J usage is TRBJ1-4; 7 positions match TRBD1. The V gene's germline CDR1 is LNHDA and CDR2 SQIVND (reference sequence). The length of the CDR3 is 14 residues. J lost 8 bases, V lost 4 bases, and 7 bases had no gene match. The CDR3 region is CASSTRGNKEKLFF. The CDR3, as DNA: TGTGCCAGTAGTACCAGGGGGAATAAGGAAAAACTGTTTTTT.